These 3 T cell receptor beta chains came from one sample sequenced in a study of CD8+CD57+ T cells in acquired aplastic anemia. Profiles of TCR beta VDJ and CDR3 were generated from a genomic DNA template. TCRdb itself ran the reads through MiXCR, one entry per CDR3 protein. The sample consists of 130,000 or so distinct CDR3 sequences, about 40% of them appearing once. What was sequenced was sorted CD4+, CD8+, or CD8+CD57+ T cells (not recorded which) from PBMCs. The receptors stem from a human donor in good health, serving as a control.

This clonotype has more than one count but fewer than ten. This sequence joins TRBV15 and TRBJ1-5; D gene ambiguous. The germline V and J ends were trimmed by 6 bases and 6 bases, with 18 bases remaining between them. The V gene's germline CDR1 is LNHNV and CDR2 YYDKDF (reference sequence). The CDR3 is 15 residues long. This CDR3 is CATRASGSRIQPQHF. CDR3 coding DNA: TGTGCCACCAGGGCCTCGGGAAGCAGGATTCAGCCCCAGCATTTT.

This clonotype was seen more than once but under ten times. This chain joins TRBV7-6 and TRBJ2-5; D is unresolved. V was shortened by 5 bases and J by 9 bases, with 10 bases between the two germline ends. Germline V CDR1 and CDR2: SGHVS, FNYEAQ. This CDR3 has 11 residues. CDR3 sequence: CASSNKAAQYF. The CDR3 region has the DNA TGTGCCAGCAGCAACAAGGCGGCCCAGTACTTC.

This clonotype has just one count. The chain employs TRBV10-1 and TRBJ1-1; no definite D call. This CDR3 is 12 amino acids long. Looked up from germline, CDR1 is WNHNN and CDR2 is SYGVQD (reference sequence). V dropped 5 bases and J dropped 1 base, with 5 bases sitting between them. The CDR3, as DNA: TGCGCCAGCAGTTCAGGGAACACTGAAGCTTTCTTT. Residues: CASSSGNTEAFF.